This T cell receptor (beta chain) was sequenced in a study of blood T cell repertoires in COVID-19. Whole-study context: COVID-19 samples collected from the United States, Italy and Spain covered acute and convalescent phases.

CDR3 length: 14 residues. The V and J ends lost 3 bases and 5 bases, in that order; junction bases with no gene match: 7. CDR1 is SGDLS, CDR2 YYNGEE, per germline. This clone was seen only a few times. Only in-frame clones appear in the TCRdb table, and some are missing; sequencing was by immunoSEQ multiplex PCR. The data contain 140,000 or so clones, around 81% of them singletons. The sequence was obtained from a human donor in a cohort sampled during active COVID-19. This chain uses TRBV9 with TRBJ1-2, with 7 bases that match TRBD1. The sample comprised peripheral blood. For the CDR3, the DNA is TGTGCCAGCAGCGCCCTGGACAGGTTATATGGCTACACCTTC. It encodes CASSALDRLYGYTF.